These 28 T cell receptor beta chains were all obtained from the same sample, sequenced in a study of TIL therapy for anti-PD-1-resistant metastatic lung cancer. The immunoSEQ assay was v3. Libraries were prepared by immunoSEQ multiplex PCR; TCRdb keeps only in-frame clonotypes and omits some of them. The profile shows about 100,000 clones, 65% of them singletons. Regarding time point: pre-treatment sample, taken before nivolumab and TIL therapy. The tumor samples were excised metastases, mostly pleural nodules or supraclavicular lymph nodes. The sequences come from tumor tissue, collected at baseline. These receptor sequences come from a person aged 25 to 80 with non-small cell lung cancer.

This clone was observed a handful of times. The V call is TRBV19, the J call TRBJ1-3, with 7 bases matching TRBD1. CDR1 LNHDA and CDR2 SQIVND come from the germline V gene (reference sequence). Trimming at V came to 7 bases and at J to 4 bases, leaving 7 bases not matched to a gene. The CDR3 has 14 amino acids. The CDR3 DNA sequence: TGTGCCAGTATCCGACAGGGCGGAGGAAACACCATATATTTT. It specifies CASIRQGGGNTIYF.

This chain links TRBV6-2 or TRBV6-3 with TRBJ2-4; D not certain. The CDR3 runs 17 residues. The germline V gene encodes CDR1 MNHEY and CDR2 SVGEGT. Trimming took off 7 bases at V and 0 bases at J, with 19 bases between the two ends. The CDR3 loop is CASTPAQLLLAKNIQYF. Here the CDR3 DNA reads TGTGCCAGCACCCCAGCGCAGCTCCTATTAGCCAAAAACATTCAGTACTTC.

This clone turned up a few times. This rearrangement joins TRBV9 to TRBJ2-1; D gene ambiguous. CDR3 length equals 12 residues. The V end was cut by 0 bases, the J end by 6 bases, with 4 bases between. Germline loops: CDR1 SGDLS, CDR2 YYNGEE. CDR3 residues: CASSVEPNEQFF. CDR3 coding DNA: TGTGCCAGCAGCGTAGAGCCCAATGAGCAGTTCTTC.

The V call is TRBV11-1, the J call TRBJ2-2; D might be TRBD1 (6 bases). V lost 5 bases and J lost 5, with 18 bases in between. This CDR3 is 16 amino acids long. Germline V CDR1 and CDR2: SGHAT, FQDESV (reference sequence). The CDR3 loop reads CASSTRVGGETGELFF. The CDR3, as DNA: TGTGCCAGCAGCACCCGGGTTGGGGGCGAAACCGGGGAGCTGTTTTTT.

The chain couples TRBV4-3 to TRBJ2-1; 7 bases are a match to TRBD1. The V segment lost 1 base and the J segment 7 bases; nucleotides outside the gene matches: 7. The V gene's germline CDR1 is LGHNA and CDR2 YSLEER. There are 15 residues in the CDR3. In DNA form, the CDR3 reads TGCGCCAGCAGCCAAGTACAGGGGAACCTTAATGAGCAGTTCTTC. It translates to CASSQVQGNLNEQFF.

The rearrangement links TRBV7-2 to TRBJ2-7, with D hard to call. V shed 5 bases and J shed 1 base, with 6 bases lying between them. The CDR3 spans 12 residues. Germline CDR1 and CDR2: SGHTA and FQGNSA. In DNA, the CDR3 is TGTGCCAGCAGCCCCCCTTCCTACGAGCAGTACTTC. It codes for CASSPPSYEQYF.

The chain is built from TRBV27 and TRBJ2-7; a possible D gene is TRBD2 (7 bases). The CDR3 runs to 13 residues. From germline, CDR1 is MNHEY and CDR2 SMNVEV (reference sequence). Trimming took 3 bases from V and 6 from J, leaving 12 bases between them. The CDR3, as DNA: TGTGCCAGCAGTTTTTCGGGGGGCGGCGAGCAGTACTTC. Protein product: CASSFSGGGEQYF.

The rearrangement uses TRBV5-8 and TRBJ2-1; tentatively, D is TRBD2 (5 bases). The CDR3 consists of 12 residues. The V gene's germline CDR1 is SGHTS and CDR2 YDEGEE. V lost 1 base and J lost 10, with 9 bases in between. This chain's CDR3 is CASSLIAFEQFF. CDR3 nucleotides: TGTGCCAGCAGCTTGATAGCGTTCGAGCAGTTCTTC.

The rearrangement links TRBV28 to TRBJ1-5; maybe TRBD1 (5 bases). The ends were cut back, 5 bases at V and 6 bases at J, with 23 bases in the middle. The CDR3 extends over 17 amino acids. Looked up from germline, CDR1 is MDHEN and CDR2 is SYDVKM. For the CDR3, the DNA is TGTGCCAGCAGTCCCCTGGGGGGAGGAGAGGGCATTCAGCCCCAGCATTTT. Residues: CASSPLGGGEGIQPQHF.

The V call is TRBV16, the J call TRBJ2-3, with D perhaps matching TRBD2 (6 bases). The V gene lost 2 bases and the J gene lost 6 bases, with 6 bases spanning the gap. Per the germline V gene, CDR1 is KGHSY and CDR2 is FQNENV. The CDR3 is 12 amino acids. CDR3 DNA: TGTGCCAGCAGCCAAGGAGGGGATACGCAGTATTTT. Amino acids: CASSQGGDTQYF.

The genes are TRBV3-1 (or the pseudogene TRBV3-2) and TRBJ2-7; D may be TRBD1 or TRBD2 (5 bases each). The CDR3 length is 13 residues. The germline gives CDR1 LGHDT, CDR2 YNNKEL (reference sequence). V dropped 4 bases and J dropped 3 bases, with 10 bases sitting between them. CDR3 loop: CASSPWGFYEQYF. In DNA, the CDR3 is TGTGCCAGCAGCCCTTGGGGGTTCTACGAGCAGTACTTC.

Here the CDR3 DNA reads TGTGCCAGCAGCTTAGACCCCTCTACGACAGATACGCAGTATTTT. This encodes CASSLDPSTTDTQYF. The V call is TRBV7-2, the J call TRBJ2-3; D is unresolved. Germline lookup yields CDR1 SGHTA and CDR2 FQGNSA. V lost 1 base to trimming and J lost 3 bases, with 11 bases between them. There are 15 residues in the CDR3.

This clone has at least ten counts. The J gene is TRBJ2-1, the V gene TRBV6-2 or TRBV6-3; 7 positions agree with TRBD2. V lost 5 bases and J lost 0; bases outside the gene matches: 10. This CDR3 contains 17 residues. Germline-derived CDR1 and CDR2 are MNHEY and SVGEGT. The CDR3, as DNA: TGTGCCAGCAGTACGGGATACGGGGGGACCTCCTACAATGAGCAGTTCTTC. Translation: CASSTGYGGTSYNEQFF.

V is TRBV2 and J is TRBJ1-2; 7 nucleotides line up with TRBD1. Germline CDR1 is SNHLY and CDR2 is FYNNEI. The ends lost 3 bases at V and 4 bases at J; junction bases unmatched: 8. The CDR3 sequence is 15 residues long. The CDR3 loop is CASSDGAGTAYGYTF. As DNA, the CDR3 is TGTGCCAGCAGTGATGGGGCCGGGACAGCCTATGGCTACACCTTC.

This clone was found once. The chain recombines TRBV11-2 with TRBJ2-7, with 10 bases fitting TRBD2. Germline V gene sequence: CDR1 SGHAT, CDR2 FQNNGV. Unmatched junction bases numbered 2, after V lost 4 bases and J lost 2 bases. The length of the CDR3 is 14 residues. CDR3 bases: TGTGCCAGCAGCTGGAGCGGGGGGGCCTACGAGCAGTACTTC. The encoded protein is CASSWSGGAYEQYF. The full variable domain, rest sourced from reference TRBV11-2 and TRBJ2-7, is EAGVAQSPRYKIIEKRQSVAFWCNPISGHATLYWYQQILGQGPKLLIQFQNNGVVDDSQLPKDRFSAERLKGVDSTLKIQPAKLEDSAVYLCASSWSGGAYEQYFGPGTRLTVT.

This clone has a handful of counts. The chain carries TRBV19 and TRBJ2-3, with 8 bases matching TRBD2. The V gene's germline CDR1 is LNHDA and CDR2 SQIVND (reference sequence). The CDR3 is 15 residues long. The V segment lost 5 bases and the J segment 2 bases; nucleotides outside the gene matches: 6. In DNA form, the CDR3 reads TGTGCCAGTAGTGGTAGCGGGGCCCTCACAGATACGCAGTATTTT. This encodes CASSGSGALTDTQYF.

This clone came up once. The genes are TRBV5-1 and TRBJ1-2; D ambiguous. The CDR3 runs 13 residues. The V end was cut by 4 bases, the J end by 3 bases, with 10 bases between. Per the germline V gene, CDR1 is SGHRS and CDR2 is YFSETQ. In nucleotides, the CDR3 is TGCGCCAGCAGCCCGATAGAGCACTATGGCTACACCTTC. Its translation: CASSPIEHYGYTF.

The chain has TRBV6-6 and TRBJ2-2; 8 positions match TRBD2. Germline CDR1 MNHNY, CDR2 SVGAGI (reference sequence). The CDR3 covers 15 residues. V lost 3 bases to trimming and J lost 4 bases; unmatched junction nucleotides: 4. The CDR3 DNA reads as TGTGCCAGCAGTTATGGGACTAGGGTCACCGGGGAGCTGTTTTTT. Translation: CASSYGTRVTGELFF.

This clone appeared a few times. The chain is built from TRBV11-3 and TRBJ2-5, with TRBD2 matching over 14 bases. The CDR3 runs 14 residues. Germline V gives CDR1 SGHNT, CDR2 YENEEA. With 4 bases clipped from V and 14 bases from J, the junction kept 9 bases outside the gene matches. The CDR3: CASSSGTSGSPSYF. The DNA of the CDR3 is TGTGCCAGCAGCTCAGGGACTAGCGGGAGCCCGTCTTACTTC.

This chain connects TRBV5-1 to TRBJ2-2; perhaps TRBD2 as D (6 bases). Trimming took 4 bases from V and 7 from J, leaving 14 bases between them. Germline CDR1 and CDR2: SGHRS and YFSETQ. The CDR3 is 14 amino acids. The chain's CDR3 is CASSPLASNGELFF. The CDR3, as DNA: TGCGCCAGCAGCCCTCTAGCGTCGAACGGGGAGCTGTTTTTT.

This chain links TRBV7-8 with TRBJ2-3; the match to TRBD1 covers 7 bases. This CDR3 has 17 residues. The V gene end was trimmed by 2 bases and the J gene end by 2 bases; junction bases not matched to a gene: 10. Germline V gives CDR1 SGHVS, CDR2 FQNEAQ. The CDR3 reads CASSLLPVTGSTDTQYF. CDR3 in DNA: TGTGCCAGCAGCTTACTTCCCGTGACAGGGTCCACAGATACGCAGTATTTT.

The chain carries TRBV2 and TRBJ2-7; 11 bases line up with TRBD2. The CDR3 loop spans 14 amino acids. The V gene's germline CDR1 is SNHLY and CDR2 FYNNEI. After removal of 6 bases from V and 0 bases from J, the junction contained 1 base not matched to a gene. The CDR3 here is CASRGLADSYEQYF. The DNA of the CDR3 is TGTGCCAGCAGGGGACTAGCGGACTCCTACGAGCAGTACTTC.

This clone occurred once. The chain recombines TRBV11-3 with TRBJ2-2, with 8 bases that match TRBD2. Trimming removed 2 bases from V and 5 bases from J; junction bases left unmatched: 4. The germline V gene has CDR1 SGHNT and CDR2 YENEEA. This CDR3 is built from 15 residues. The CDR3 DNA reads TGTGCCAGCAGCTTAAGCGGGAGTAGGACCGGGGAGCTGTTTTTT. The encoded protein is CASSLSGSRTGELFF.

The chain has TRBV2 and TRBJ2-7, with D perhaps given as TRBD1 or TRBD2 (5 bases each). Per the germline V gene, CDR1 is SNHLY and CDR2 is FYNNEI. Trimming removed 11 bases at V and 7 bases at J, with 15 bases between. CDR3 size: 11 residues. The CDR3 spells CAGGVGSEQYF. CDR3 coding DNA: TGTGCCGGGGGAGTGGGTTCAGAGCAGTACTTC.

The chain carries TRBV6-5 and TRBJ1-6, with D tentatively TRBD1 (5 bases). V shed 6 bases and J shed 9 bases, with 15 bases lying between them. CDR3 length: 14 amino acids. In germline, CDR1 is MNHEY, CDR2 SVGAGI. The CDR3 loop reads CASSTSATVSPLHF. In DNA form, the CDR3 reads TGTGCCAGCAGCACGTCCGCGACAGTTTCACCCCTCCACTTT.

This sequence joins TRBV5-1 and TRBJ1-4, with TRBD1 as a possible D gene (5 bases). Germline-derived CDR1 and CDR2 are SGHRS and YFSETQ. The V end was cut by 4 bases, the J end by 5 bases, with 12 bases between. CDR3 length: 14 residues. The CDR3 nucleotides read TGCGCCAGCAGCGGGGCCCCAGGCAATGAAAAACTGTTTTTT. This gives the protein CASSGAPGNEKLFF.

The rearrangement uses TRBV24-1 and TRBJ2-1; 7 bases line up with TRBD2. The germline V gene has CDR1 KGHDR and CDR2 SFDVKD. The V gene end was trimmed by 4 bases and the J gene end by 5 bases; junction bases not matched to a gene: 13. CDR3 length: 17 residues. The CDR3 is CATSDRSGAAFNNEQFF. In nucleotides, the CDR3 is TGTGCCACCAGTGACCGGAGCGGGGCGGCCTTTAACAATGAGCAGTTCTTC.

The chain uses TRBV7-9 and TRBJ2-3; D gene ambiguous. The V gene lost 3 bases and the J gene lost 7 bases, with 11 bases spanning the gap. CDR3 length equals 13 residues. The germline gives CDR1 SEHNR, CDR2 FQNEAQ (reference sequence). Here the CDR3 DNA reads TGTGCCAGCAGCTTCGACCCGTCTTATACGCAGTATTTT. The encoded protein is CASSFDPSYTQYF.